This T cell receptor beta chain was captured in a study of sequential checkpoint blockade in melanoma. Background on the study: Arm A got nivolumab then ipilimumab; arm B the reverse, 1:1.

Stated treatment: randomized to nivolumab then ipilimumab (arm A) or the reverse (arm B). None of the patients previously received DNA-damaging chemotherapy. From thawed PBMCs, live CD3+CD8+ cells negative for CD19 and CD56 were sorted. The method was immunoSEQ multiplex PCR; TCRdb's version includes in-frame clones alone and lacks a portion of them. Here the sample spans thousands of clones, around 60% being singletons. This CDR3 has 13 amino acids. The V end was cut by 10 bases, the J end by 3 bases, with 15 bases between. Germline V lookup: CDR1 ENHRY, CDR2 SYGVKD. This clone was detected only a few times.

The chain links TRBV10-3 to TRBJ1-2; no definite D call. The clonotype comes from a human donor with melanoma. Sequenced here: CD8+ T cells sorted from blood (inferred from file names), sampled from a patient given nivolumab and ipilimumab in sequence. CDR3 loop: CASDHGRDYGYTF. CDR3 nucleotide sequence: TGTGCCAGCGACCACGGGAGGGACTATGGCTACACCTTC.